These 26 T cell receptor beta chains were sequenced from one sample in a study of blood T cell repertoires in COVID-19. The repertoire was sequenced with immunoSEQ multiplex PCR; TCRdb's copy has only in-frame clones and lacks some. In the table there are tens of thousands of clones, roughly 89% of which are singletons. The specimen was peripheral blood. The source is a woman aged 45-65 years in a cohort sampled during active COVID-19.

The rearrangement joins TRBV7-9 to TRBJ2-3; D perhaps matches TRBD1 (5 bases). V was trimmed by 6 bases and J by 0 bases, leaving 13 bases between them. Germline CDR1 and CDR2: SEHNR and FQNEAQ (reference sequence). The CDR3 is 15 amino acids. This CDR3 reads CASSRQYSSTDTQYF. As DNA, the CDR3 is TGTGCCAGCAGTCGACAGTATTCTAGCACAGATACGCAGTATTTT.

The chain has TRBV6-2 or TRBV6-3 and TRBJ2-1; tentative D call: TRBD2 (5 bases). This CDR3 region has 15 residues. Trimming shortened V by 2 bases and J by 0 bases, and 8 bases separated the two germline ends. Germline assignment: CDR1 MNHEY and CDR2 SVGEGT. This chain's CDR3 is CASSYRGPSYNEQFF. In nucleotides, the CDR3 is TGTGCCAGCAGTTACCGGGGTCCCTCCTACAATGAGCAGTTCTTC.

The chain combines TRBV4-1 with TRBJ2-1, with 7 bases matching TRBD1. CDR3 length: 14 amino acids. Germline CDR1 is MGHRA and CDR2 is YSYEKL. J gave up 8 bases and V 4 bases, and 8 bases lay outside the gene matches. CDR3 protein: CASSLRQGDDEQFF. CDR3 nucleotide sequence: TGCGCCAGCAGCCTCCGACAGGGTGATGATGAGCAGTTCTTC.

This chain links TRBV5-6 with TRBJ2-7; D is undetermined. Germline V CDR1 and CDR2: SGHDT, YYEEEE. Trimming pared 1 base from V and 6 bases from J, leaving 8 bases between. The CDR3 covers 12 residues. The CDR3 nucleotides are TGTGCCAGCAGCTTGTTGGCCCTCGAGCAGTACTTC. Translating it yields CASSLLALEQYF.

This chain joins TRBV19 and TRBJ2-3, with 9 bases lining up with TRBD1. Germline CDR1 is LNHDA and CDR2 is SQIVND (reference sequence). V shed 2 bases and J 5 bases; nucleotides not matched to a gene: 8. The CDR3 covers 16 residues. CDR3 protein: CASSIRSGQGEDTQYF. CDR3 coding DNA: TGTGCCAGTAGTATACGTTCGGGACAGGGTGAAGATACGCAGTATTTT.

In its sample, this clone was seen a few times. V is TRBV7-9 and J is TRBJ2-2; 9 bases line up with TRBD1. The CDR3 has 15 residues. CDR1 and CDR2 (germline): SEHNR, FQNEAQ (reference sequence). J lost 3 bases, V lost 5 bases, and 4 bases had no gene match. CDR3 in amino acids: CASSLGTGYTGELFF. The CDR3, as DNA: TGTGCCAGCAGCCTTGGGACAGGGTACACCGGGGAGCTGTTTTTT.

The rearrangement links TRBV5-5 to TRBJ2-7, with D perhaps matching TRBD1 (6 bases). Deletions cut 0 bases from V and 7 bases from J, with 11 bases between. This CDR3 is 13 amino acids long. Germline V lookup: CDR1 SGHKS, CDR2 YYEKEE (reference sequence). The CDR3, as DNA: TGTGCCAGCAGCTTGGGCGCCAGGGGAGAGCAGTACTTC. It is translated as CASSLGARGEQYF.

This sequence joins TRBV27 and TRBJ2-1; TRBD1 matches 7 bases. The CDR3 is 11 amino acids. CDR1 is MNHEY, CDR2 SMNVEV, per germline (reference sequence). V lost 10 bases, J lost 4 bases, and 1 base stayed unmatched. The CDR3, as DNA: TGTGCCACGGGACAGTACAATGAGCAGTTCTTC. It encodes CATGQYNEQFF.

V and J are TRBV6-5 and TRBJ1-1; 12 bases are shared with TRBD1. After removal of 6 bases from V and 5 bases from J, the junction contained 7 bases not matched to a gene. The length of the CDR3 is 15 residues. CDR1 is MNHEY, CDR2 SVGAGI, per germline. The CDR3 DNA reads TGTGCCAGCAGACCCGGGACAGGGGGCCGTACTGAAGCTTTCTTT. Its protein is CASRPGTGGRTEAFF.

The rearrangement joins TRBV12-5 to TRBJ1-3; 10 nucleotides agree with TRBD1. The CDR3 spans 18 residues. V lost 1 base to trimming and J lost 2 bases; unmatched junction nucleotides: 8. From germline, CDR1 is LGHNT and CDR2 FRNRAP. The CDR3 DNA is TGTGCTAGTGGTTTGGCATGGACAGGGGGTTTAACTGGAAACACCATATATTTT. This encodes CASGLAWTGGLTGNTIYF.

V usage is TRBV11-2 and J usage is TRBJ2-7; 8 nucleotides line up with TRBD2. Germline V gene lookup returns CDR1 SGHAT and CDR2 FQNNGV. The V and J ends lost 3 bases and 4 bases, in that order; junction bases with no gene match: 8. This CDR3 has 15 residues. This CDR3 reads CASSFGTSGLYEQYF. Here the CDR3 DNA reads TGTGCCAGCAGCTTCGGTACTAGCGGTTTATACGAGCAGTACTTC.

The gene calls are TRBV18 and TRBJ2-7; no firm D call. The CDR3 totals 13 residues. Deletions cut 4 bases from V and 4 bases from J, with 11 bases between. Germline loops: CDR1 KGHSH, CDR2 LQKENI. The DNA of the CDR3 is TGTGCCAGCTCACGCGAGGTCACATACGAGCAGTACTTC. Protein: CASSREVTYEQYF.

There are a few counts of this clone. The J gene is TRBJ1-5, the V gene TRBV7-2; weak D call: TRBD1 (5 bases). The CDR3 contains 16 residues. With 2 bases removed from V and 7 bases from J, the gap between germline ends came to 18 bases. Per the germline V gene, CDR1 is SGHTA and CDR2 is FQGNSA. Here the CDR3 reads CASSLTQLGVGQPQHF. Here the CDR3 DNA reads TGTGCCAGCAGCTTAACCCAATTAGGGGTGGGGCAGCCCCAGCATTTT. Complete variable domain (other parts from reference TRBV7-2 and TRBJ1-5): GAGVSQSPSNKVTEKGKDVELRCDPISGHTALYWYRQSLGQGLEFLIYFQGNSAPDKSGLPSDRFSAERTGGSVSTLTIQRTQQEDSAVYLCASSLTQLGVGQPQHFGDGTRLSIL.

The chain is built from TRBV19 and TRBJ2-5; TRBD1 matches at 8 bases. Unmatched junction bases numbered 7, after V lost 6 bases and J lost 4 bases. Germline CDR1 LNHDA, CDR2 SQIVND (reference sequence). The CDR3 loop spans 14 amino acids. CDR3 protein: CASRGTGGRETQYF. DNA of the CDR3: TGTGCCAGTAGGGGGACAGGCGGTCGAGAGACCCAGTACTTC.

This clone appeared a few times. The CDR3 sequence is CASSTGEVLFPPLHF. DNA for the CDR3: TGTGCCAGCAGTACAGGGGAAGTGTTGTTTCCTCCCCTCCACTTT. The J gene is TRBJ1-6, the V gene TRBV28, with 7 nucleotides matching TRBD1. Germline V gives CDR1 MDHEN, CDR2 SYDVKM. V trimming: 5 bases; J trimming: 13 bases; junction bases outside the gene matches: 14. The CDR3 contains 15 residues.

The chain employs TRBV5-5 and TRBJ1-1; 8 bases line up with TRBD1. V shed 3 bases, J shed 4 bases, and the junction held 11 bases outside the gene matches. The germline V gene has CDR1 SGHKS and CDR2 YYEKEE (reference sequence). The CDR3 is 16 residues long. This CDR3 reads CASSSGGAGRVTEAFF. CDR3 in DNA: TGTGCCAGCAGCTCAGGGGGCGCCGGAAGAGTCACTGAAGCTTTCTTT.

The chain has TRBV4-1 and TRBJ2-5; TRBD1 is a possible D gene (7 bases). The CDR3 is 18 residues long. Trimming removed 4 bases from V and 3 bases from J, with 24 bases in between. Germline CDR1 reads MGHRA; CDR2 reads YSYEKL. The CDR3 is CASSPGTARGGHKETQYF. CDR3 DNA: TGCGCCAGCAGCCCCGGGACAGCAAGAGGAGGGCATAAAGAGACCCAGTACTTC.

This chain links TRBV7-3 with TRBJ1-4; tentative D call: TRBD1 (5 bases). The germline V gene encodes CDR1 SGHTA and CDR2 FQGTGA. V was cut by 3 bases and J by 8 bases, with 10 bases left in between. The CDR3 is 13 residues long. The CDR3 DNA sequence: TGTGCCAGCAGCTTGGGACTTGGCGAAAAACTGTTTTTT. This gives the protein CASSLGLGEKLFF.

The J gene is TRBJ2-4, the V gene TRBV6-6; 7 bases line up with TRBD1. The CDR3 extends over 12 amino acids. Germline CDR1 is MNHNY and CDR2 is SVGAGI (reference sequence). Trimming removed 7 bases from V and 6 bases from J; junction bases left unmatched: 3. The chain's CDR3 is CASTGDRNIQYF. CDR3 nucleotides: TGTGCCAGCACCGGGGACAGAAACATTCAGTACTTC.

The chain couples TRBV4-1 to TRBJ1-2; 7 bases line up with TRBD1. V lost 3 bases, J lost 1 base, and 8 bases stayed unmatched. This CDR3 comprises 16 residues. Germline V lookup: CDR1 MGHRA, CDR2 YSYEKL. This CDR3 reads CASSQYDRVINYGYTF. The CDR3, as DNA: TGCGCCAGCAGCCAGTACGACAGGGTAATTAACTATGGCTACACCTTC.

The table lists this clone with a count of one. As DNA, the CDR3 is TGTGCCAGCAGTTCTGGACAGGGCGAGTATTCACCCCTCCACTTT. Translated, it gives CASSSGQGEYSPLHF. This chain joins TRBV6-6 and TRBJ1-6; 8 positions match TRBD1. V dropped 4 bases and J dropped 8; count of bases not matched to a gene: 7. Germline values: CDR1 MNHNY, CDR2 SVGAGI (reference sequence). The CDR3 length is 15 residues.

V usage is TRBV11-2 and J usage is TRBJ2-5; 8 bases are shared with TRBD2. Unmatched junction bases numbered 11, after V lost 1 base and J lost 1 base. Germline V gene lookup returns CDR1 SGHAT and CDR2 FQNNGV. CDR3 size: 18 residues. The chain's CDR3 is CASSLGAWRGAGQETQYF. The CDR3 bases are TGTGCCAGCAGCTTAGGGGCGTGGCGGGGGGCCGGCCAAGAGACCCAGTACTTC.

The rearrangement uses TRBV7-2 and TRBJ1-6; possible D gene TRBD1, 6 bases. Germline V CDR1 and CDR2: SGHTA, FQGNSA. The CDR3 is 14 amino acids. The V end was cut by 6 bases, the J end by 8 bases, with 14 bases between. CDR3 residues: CASSFRGGDSPLHF. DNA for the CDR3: TGTGCCAGCAGTTTTAGGGGGGGCGATTCACCCCTCCACTTT.

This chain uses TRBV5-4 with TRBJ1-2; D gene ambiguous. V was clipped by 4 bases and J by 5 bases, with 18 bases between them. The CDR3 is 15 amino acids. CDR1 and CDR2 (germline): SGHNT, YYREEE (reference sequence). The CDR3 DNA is TGTGCCAGCAGCCCCGGGAGTGGGGAACTTTATGGCTACACCTTC. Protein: CASSPGSGELYGYTF.

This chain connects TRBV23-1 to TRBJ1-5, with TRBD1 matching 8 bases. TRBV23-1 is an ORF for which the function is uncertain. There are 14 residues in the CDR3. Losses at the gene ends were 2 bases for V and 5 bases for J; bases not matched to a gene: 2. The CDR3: CASSQGQGDQPQHF. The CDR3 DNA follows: TGCGCCAGCAGTCAAGGACAGGGCGATCAGCCCCAGCATTTT.

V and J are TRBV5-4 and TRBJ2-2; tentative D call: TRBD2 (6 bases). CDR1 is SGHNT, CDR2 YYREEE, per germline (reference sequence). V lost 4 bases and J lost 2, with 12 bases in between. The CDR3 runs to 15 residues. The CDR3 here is CASSGDFLNTGELFF. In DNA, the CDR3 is TGTGCCAGCAGCGGGGACTTCCTAAACACCGGGGAGCTGTTTTTT.